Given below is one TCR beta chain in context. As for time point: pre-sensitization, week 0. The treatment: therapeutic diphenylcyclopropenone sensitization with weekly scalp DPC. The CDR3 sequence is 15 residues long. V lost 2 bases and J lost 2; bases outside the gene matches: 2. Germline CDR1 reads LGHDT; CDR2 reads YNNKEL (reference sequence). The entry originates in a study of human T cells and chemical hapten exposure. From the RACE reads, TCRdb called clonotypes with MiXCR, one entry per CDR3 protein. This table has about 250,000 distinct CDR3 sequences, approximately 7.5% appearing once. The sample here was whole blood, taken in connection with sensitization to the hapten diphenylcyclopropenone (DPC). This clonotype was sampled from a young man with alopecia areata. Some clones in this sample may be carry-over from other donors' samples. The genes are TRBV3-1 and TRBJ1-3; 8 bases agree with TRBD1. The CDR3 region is CASSQTGGTGNTIYF. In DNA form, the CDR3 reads TGTGCCAGCAGCCAAACAGGGGGAACTGGAAACACCATATATTTT.